Sequencing of this T cell receptor beta chain was carried out in a study of early T cells in non-severe SARS-CoV-2 infection. This CDR3 has 12 residues. Between the trimmed V and J ends, which lost 1 base and 0 bases, there was a span of 4 bases. Germline-derived CDR1 and CDR2 are SQVTM and ANQGSEA. TCRdb reprocessed the 5' RACE reads with MiXCR, giving one entry per CDR3 protein. The sample contains 80,000 to 100,000 distinct CDR3 sequences, about 14% of which appear only once. The sequence was obtained from an adult who was a healthcare worker with PCR-confirmed SARS-CoV-2 infection or an uninfected control (not recorded which). The sample was whole blood. The genes are TRBV29-1 and TRBJ2-7; no reliable D call. The CDR3 DNA sequence: TGCAGCGTTGAAGGGTACTCCTACGAGCAGTACTTC. Translating gives CSVEGYSYEQYF.